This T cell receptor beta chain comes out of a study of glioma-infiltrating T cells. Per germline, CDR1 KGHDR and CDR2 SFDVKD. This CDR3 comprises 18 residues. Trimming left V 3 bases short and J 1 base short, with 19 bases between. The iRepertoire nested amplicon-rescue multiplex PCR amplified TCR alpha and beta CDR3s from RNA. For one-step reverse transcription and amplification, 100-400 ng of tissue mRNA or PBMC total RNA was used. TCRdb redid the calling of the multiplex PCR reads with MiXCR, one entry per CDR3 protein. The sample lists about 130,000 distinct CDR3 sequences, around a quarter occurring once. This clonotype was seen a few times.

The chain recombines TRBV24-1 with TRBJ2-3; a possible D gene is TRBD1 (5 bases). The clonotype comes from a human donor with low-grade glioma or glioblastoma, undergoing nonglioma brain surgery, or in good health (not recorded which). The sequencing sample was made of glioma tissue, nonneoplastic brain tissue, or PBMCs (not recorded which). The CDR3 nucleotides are TGTGCCACCAGTGATCCCGCACCTCAGGGTGGGGGCACAGATACGCAGTATTTT. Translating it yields CATSDPAPQGGGTDTQYF.